Given below is one TCR beta chain in context. Its antigen remains unknown. Sequencing was performed with immunoSEQ multiplex PCR; in TCRdb, only in-frame clones are kept and a portion is missing. The sample lists some 20,000 clones; over 60% were seen once. The CDR3 is made up of 13 amino acids. Trimming removed 7 bases from V and 7 bases from J, with 16 bases in between. Germline assignment: CDR1 SNHLY and CDR2 FYNNEI. Brentuximab vedotin exposure varied among the patients, all of whom had relapsed after autologous stem cell transplantation. The data derive from a study of PD-1 blockade in classical Hodgkin lymphoma. The study, taken as a whole, reports: Newly diagnosed and completely responding patients shared comparable baseline diversity. Undefined causes, possibly disease activity or prior therapy, underlie the repertoire differences. Reports described newly diagnosed patients as having lower baseline TCR diversity than healthy donors.

Material: peripheral blood mononuclear cells (PBMCs), obtained at baseline. This TCR derives from a human donor with classical Hodgkin lymphoma. The chain couples TRBV2 to TRBJ1-2; D not resolved. The CDR3 protein is CASIWASPLGYTF. The CDR3 nucleotides read TGTGCCAGCATATGGGCTTCCCCGCTTGGCTACACCTTC. The complete variable domain, with remaining parts taken from reference TRBV2 and TRBJ1-2, reads EPEVTQTPSHQVTQMGQEVILRCVPISNHLYFYWYRQILGQKVEFLVSFYNNEISEKSEIFDDQFSVERPDGSNFTLKIRSTKLEDSAMYFCASIWASPLGYTFGSGTRLTVV.